This T cell receptor (beta chain) was recorded in a study of cytomegalovirus exposure and HLA in healthy donors. Study-level findings and limits: A list of roughly 160 TCR beta chains associated with cytomegalovirus was given. Later, an analysis found that TCR clusters from the first cohort tended to co-occur in the roughly 110 validation repertoires.

This clone is a singleton in its sample. Antigen: not known. The CDR3 covers 15 residues. Germline CDR1 and CDR2: SGHAT and FQNNGV. The V gene lost 1 base and the J gene lost 0 bases, with 7 bases spanning the gap. Clones were sequenced by immunoSEQ multiplex PCR, and TCRdb holds only the in-frame ones, with some missing. The sample contains roughly 48,000 clones, roughly 88% of which appear only once. Sequenced: PBMCs. The V gene is TRBV11-2, the J gene TRBJ1-5, with D possibly being TRBD1 (5 bases). The TCR sequence derives from a woman aged 25 to 39 in good health and CMV-seronegative. The CDR3 is CASSLGTGSNQPQHF. The CDR3 nucleotides are TGTGCCAGCAGCTTAGGAACAGGTAGCAATCAGCCCCAGCATTTT.